These 12 T cell receptor beta chains came from one sample sequenced in a study of blood T cell repertoires in COVID-19. Measured with immunoSEQ multiplex PCR; TCRdb has only the in-frame clones, and not every one. The sample has about 130,000 clones; 90% are singletons. Sequencing input: peripheral blood. These receptors originate from a man aged 55 to 70 with COVID-19, enrolled during active disease.

This rearrangement joins TRBV30 to TRBJ2-1, with a tentative D call TRBD2 (6 bases). Germline V gene sequence: CDR1 GTSNPN, CDR2 SVGIG (reference sequence). The ends were cut back, 4 bases at V and 0 bases at J, with 10 bases in the middle. The CDR3 covers 14 residues. CDR3 nucleotide sequence: TGTGCCTGGACCTCCGGGAGCTCCTACAATGAGCAGTTCTTC. The encoded protein is CAWTSGSSYNEQFF.

The V and J genes are TRBV4-1 and TRBJ2-1, with D possibly being TRBD2 (5 bases). This CDR3 is built from 18 residues. The germline V and J ends were trimmed by 1 base and 7 bases, with 23 bases remaining between them. CDR1 is MGHRA, CDR2 YSYEKL, per germline. This CDR3 is CASSQGEKLEGESNEQFF. For the CDR3, the DNA is TGCGCCAGCAGCCAAGGGGAAAAACTAGAAGGAGAATCAAATGAGCAGTTCTTC.

The chain is built from TRBV3-1 (or the pseudogene TRBV3-2) and TRBJ2-2, with D hard to call. The CDR3 loop spans 12 amino acids. V lost 3 bases, J lost 7 bases, and 6 bases lay in between. Germline lookup yields CDR1 LGHDT and CDR2 YNNKEL (reference sequence). The CDR3 is CASSHPNGELFF. The CDR3, as DNA: TGTGCCAGCAGCCACCCCAACGGGGAGCTGTTTTTT.

The gene calls are TRBV11-2 and TRBJ1-4; 9 bases align to TRBD1. CDR1 is SGHAT and CDR2 is FQNNGV in the germline V gene. J gave up 2 bases and V 5 bases, and 6 bases lay outside the gene matches. This CDR3 is built from 16 residues. The CDR3 spells CASSGGTGSTNEKLFF. CDR3 bases: TGTGCCAGCAGCGGAGGGACAGGGTCGACTAATGAAAAACTGTTTTTT. The variable domain in full, completed from reference TRBV11-2 and TRBJ1-4, reads EAGVAQSPRYKIIEKRQSVAFWCNPISGHATLYWYQQILGQGPKLLIQFQNNGVVDDSQLPKDRFSAERLKGVDSTLKIQPAKLEDSAVYLCASSGGTGSTNEKLFFGSGTQLSVL.

The chain combines TRBV3-1 (or the pseudogene TRBV3-2) with TRBJ1-1; D is perhaps TRBD1 (5 bases). V was shortened by 6 bases and J by 3 bases, with 17 bases between the two germline ends. The germline CDR1 and CDR2 sequences are LGHDT and YNNKEL (reference sequence). The CDR3 runs to 15 residues. The CDR3 DNA follows: TGTGCCAGCAGGGCCCCTGGGGGAGGGGACACTGAAGCTTTCTTT. Translated: CASRAPGGGDTEAFF.

This clone was recorded only once. This chain uses TRBV5-1 with TRBJ2-3, with TRBD1 matching over 9 bases. CDR1 is SGHRS and CDR2 is YFSETQ in the germline V gene. J gave up 4 bases and V 4 bases, and 7 bases lay outside the gene matches. This CDR3 spans 15 amino acids. The CDR3 bases are TGCGCCAGCAGCCTGGGACAGGGTGTCGCAGATACGCAGTATTTT. Translating it yields CASSLGQGVADTQYF.

The rearrangement uses TRBV27 and TRBJ2-7; the match to TRBD1 covers 7 bases. Germline trimming cut 5 bases from V and 3 bases from J; bases unmatched to any gene: 7. The CDR3 consists of 14 residues. CDR1 MNHEY and CDR2 SMNVEV come from the germline V gene (reference sequence). CDR3 in amino acids: CASSVRTGGYEQYF. CDR3 in DNA: TGTGCCAGCAGTGTCCGGACAGGTGGCTACGAGCAGTACTTC.

The genes are TRBV24-1 and TRBJ1-2; D remains ambiguous. V lost 5 bases and J lost 4, with 7 bases in between. The CDR3 sequence is 12 residues long. CDR1 and CDR2 (germline): KGHDR, SFDVKD. Here the CDR3 DNA reads TGTGCCACCAGTGCTACGAGCTATGGCTACACCTTC. It yields the protein CATSATSYGYTF.

Written as DNA, the CDR3 is TGTGCCTGGAGGGTAGCGGGGGAAGGGTCCGGGGAGCTGTTTTTT. This encodes CAWRVAGEGSGELFF. The genes are TRBV30 and TRBJ2-2, with 9 positions matching TRBD2. Unmatched junction bases numbered 8, after V lost 3 bases and J lost 6 bases. Looked up from germline, CDR1 is GTSNPN and CDR2 is SVGIG (reference sequence). This CDR3 is built from 15 residues.

For this clone: The junction departs from the called germline gene at one end, perhaps through a read error. J is TRBJ2-5 and V is TRBV4-2; D gene uncertain. Germline CDR1 LGHNA, CDR2 YNFKEQ. The CDR3 extends over 12 amino acids. CDR3 bases: TGTGCCAGCAGCCAATACACTGAGGTGCTTGACTTC. It translates to CASSQYTEVLDF.

The genes are TRBV7-2 and TRBJ2-1; 8 bases line up with TRBD2. CDR3 length: 14 amino acids. Germline CDR1 reads SGHTA; CDR2 reads FQGNSA. V lost 1 base to trimming and J lost 8 bases; unmatched junction nucleotides: 4. This CDR3 is CASSLVGLAYEQFF. In nucleotides, the CDR3 is TGTGCCAGCAGCTTAGTTGGACTAGCATATGAGCAGTTCTTC.

Here the CDR3 reads CASSNPSRVSGYTF. The CDR3 DNA is TGTGCCAGCAGCAACCCTTCACGGGTCTCAGGCTACACCTTC. This chain links TRBV5-6 with TRBJ1-2; D is ambiguous. Trimming shortened V by 4 bases and J by 8 bases, and 18 bases separated the two germline ends. The germline gives CDR1 SGHDT, CDR2 YYEEEE. The CDR3 consists of 14 residues.